This T cell receptor (beta chain) was profiled in a study of T cell changes during pregnancy in multiple sclerosis (dated by TCRdb to about 2019). For context, the study as a whole: Changes in the T cell repertoire over the course of pregnancy were examined in this study in women with multiple sclerosis.

Library preparation was by the immunoSEQ multiplex PCR assay. As stored in TCRdb, this immuneACCESS dataset retains in-frame rearrangements with V and J assigned. A fraction of the clones does not appear; measured against another copy, unresolved V genes explain less than half of the discrepancy, and the remainder lacks a known reason. For this sample the table gives almost 40,000 clones, of which 75% to 95% were detected only once. The biggest ten clones account for 0.3% to 0.4% of the sample. A remark on this clone: No antigen is known for it. Per-nucleotide qualities are absent, and no much larger clonotype sits a single base away.

CDR1 and CDR2 are read off the germline V gene as MDHEN and SYDVKM. There are 14 amino acids in the CDR3, from cysteine to phenylalanine inclusive. CDR3 DNA only is kept here, 42 bases in frame from base 1. V sheds 11 bases and J sheds 1 base, leaving 14 bases between their ends. Sequenced here: CD4+ T cells from peripheral blood mononuclear cells, sampled in the third trimester of pregnancy. The TCR was taken from a female donor in good health, enrolled as a control in a pregnancy study. In this chain, TRBV28 is recombined with TRBJ2-2; a confident D gene designation cannot be given. The nucleotide sequence reads as follows: TGTGCCGCGCGAGGCGGAGTGAACACCGGGGAGCTGTTTTTT. It encodes CAARGGVNTGELFF.